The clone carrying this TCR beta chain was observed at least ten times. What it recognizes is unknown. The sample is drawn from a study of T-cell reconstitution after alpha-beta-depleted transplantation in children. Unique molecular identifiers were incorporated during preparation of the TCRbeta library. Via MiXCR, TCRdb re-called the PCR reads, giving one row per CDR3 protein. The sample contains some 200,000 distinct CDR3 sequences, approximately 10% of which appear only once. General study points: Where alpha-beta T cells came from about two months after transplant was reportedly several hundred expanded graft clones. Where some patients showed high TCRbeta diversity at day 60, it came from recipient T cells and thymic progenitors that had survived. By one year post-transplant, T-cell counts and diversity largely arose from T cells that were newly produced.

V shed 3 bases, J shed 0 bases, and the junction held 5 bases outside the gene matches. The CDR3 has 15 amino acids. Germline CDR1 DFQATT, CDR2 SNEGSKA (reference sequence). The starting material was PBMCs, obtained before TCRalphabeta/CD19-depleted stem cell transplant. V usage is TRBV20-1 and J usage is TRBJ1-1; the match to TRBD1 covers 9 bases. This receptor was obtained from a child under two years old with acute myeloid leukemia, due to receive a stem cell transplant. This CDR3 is CSASYRGRVNTEAFF. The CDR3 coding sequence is TGCAGTGCTAGTTACAGGGGGCGGGTGAACACTGAAGCTTTCTTT.